This T cell receptor beta chain was found in a study of blood T cell repertoires in COVID-19. As for the study in general: Acute and convalescent COVID-19 samples came from the United States, Italy and Spain.

CDR3 size: 15 residues. Germline CDR1 and CDR2: SQVTM and ANQGSEA. V shed 0 bases and J 2 bases; nucleotides not matched to a gene: 4. Method: immunoSEQ multiplex PCR; TCRdb's copy keeps in-frame clones and lacks some. The table shows 150,000 or so clones, with roughly four fifths occurring only once. The chain links TRBV29-1 to TRBJ2-7; 10 positions agree with TRBD1. The sequenced sample was peripheral blood. The sequence derives from a human donor with acute or convalescent COVID-19. The donor label of this sample is uncertain. The CDR3: CSVEDPTGGPYEQYF. The DNA for the CDR3 is TGCAGCGTTGAAGATCCGACAGGGGGCCCCTACGAGCAGTACTTC.